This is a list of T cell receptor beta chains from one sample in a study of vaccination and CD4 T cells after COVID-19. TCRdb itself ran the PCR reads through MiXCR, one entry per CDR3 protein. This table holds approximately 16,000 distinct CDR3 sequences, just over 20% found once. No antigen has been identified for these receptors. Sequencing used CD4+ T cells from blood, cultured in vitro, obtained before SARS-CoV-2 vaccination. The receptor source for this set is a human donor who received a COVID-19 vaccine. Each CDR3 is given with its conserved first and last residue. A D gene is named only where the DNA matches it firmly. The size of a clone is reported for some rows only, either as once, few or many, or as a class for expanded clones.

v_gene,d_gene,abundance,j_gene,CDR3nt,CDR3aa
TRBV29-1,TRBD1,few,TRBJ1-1,TGCAGCGTGAGAGGTCCCGACAGGGGTTGGGGCACTGAAGCTTTCTTT,CSVRGPDRGWGTEAFF
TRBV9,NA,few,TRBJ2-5,TGTGCCAGCAGCGATAACCGGGACGCCGAAGAGACCCAGTACTTC,CASSDNRDAEETQYF
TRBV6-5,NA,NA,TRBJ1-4,TGTGCCAGCAGTTACTCAGAGGGAGAAAAACTGTTTTTT,CASSYSEGEKLFF
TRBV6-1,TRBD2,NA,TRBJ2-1,TGTGCCAGCAGAAGGGACGGAGGACTAGCGGGCTACAATGAGCAGTTCTTC,CASRRDGGLAGYNEQFF
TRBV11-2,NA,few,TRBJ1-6,TGTGCCAGCAGCTTAGCAGTCAGCTCCTATAATTCACCCCTCCACTTT,CASSLAVSSYNSPLHF
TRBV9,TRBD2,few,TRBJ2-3,TGTGCCAGCAGCGTAGGACTAGCGGGGGGGCCTCCGACAGATACGCAGTATTTT,CASSVGLAGGPPTDTQYF
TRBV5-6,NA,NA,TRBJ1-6,TGTGCCAGCAGTACGGTCAGCTCCTATAATTCACCCCTCCACTTT,CASSTVSSYNSPLHF
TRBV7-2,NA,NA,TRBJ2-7,TGTGCCAGCAGCTTAGACCCCCAGGGAGAGGGCGAGCAGTACTTC,CASSLDPQGEGEQYF
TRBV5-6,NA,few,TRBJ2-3,TGTGCCAGCAACTACAGGGCCCTAGTTAGCACAGATACGCAGTATTTT,CASNYRALVSTDTQYF
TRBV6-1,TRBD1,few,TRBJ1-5,TGTGCCAGCACCCACGTACAGGGGACCCAGCCCCAGCATTTT,CASTHVQGTQPQHF
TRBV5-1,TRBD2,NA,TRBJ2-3,TGCGCCAGCAGCTTGGACCCGCTAGCGGGGGCTTTCACAGATACGCAGTATTTT,CASSLDPLAGAFTDTQYF